This entry is about one T cell receptor (beta chain). Its matching antigen is unknown. This specimen belongs to a study of cytomegalovirus exposure and HLA in healthy donors. Study outcomes and limitations: Prior analysis indicated that the majority of TCR beta V segments exhibited productivity approximately 87% or approximately 30% of the time.

The V gene's germline CDR1 is MNHNY and CDR2 SVGAGI (reference sequence). Trimming cost V 2 bases and J 4 bases, with 15 bases left between them. This CDR3 spans 15 amino acids. It was with 60 Vbeta and 13 Jbeta primers that the PCR ran. TCRdb's table, derived via immunoSEQ multiplex PCR, lists solely in-frame clones and lacks some. The data show 100,000 or so clones, roughly 13% seen once. This clonotype was sampled from a man aged 35 to 55 in good health and CMV-seropositive. The rearrangement links TRBV6-6 to TRBJ2-7, with D possibly being TRBD1 (6 bases). Sequenced sample: PBMCs. Here the CDR3 reads CASSYGSQGKYEQYF. The CDR3, as DNA: TGTGCCAGCAGTTACGGGTCCCAGGGGAAATACGAGCAGTACTTC.